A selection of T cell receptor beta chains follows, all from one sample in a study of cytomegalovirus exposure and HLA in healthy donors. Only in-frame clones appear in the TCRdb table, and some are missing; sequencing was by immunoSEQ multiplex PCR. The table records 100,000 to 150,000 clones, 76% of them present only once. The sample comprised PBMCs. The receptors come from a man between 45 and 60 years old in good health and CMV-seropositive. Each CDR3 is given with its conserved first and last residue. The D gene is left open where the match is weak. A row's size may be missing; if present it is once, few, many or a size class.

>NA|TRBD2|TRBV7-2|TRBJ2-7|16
TGTGCCAGCAGCCTCGCGGGGGGACTAGGTATCTACGAGCAGTACTTC
CASSLAGGLGIYEQYF
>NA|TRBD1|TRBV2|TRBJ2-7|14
TGTGCCAGCAGTTGGACAGGTTTCGCCTACGAGCAGTACTTC
CASSWTGFAYEQYF
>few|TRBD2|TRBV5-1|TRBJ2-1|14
TGCGCCAGCAGCTTGGGACTAGCTAGTAATGAGCAGTTCTTC
CASSLGLASNEQFF
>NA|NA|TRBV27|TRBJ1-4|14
TGTGCCAGCAGTCGGACAGCAACTAATGAAAAACTGTTTTTT
CASSRTATNEKLFF
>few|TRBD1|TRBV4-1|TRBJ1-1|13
TGCGCCAGCAGCCAAGAAAGGGACAGGGGAGCTTTCTTT
CASSQERDRGAFF
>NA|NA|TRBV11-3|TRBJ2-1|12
TGTGCCTCTACTAGCTCCTACAATGAGCAGTTCTTC
CASTSSYNEQFF
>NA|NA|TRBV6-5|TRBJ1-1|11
TGTGCCAGCAGCCCCATCTCGGTAGCTTTCTTT
CASSPISVAFF
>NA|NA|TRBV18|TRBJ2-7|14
TGTGCCAGCTCACCAGGAAAGGGAGAAGTGGAGCAGTACTTC
CASSPGKGEVEQYF
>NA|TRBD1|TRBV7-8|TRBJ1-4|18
TGTGCCAGCAGCCCGGGACAGGGGGATTATGGATACAATGAAAAACTGTTTTTT
CASSPGQGDYGYNEKLFF
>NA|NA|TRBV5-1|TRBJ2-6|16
TGCGCCAGCAGCTTGGCCCCGGGGTCTGGGGCCAACGTCCTGACTTTC
CASSLAPGSGANVLTF
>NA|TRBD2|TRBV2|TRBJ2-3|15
TGTGCCAGCAGTGAATCTAGCGGGAACACAGATACGCAGTATTTT
CASSESSGNTDTQYF